This TCR beta chain emerged from a study of OX40 agonist ivuxolimab in advanced cancers. Study background: Ivuxolimab is an agonistic anti-OX40 (CD134) antibody, and patients were treated with it. Among those enrolled, mean age was 60 years (range about 23 to 90) and less than 90% were male. Having had anti-PD-1, anti-PD-L1 or anti-CTLA-4 therapy before was allowed, and 40% to 45% had some.

Notes on the study in general: More expanded clones were found, on average, in CD8+ than in CD4+ T cells.

This CDR3 has 14 amino acids. The germline CDR1 and CDR2 sequences are SGHDT and YYEEEE. V was cut by 3 bases and J by 6 bases, with 12 bases left in between. Data came from immunoSEQ multiplex PCR; TCRdb stores just in-frame clones and leaves some out. Of under 85,000 clones in the sample, about 80% were seen once. This clone has more than one count but fewer than ten. The antigen is unknown. This sequence was found in an adult with an advanced solid tumor such as melanoma, head and neck, liver or kidney cancer. Here the sequenced sample was CD4+ or CD8+ T cells sorted from blood, taken in a trial of the OX40 agonist ivuxolimab. The chain links TRBV5-6 to TRBJ1-4; D perhaps matches TRBD1 (6 bases). The CDR3 DNA reads TGTGCCAGCAGCTCGGGACATAAGGATGAAAAACTGTTTTTT. Protein sequence: CASSSGHKDEKLFF.